The subject of this entry is one T cell receptor beta chain. The sample comes from a study of blood T cell repertoires in COVID-19. Study details: T cells, B-cell-depleted T cells, or PBMCs provided the cDNA or gDNA that served as material.

Generated by immunoSEQ multiplex PCR, the TCRdb table keeps only in-frame clones and is missing some. Among 350,000 to 450,000 clones, 85% were seen once, and the ten largest hold 3.6%. The germline gives CDR1 SNHLY, CDR2 FYNNEI. CDR3 size: 13 residues. V dropped 7 bases and J dropped 6 bases, with 15 bases sitting between them. Sequencing used peripheral blood. The sequence derives from a woman between 18 and 29 years old with acute or convalescent COVID-19. The chain combines TRBV2 with TRBJ1-2, with no clear D. The CDR3 loop is CASTAGEFDGYTF. The CDR3 DNA reads as TGTGCCAGCACCGCGGGAGAATTCGATGGCTACACCTTC.